These 14 T cell receptor beta chains were all obtained from the same sample, sequenced in a study of blood T cell repertoires in COVID-19. The repertoire was sequenced with immunoSEQ multiplex PCR; TCRdb's copy has only in-frame clones and lacks some. This table has approximately 150,000 clones, roughly 79% appearing once. Sample: peripheral blood. Receptor source: a woman in her fifties or sixties with acute or convalescent COVID-19.

The chain joins TRBV25-1 to TRBJ1-1, with D unclear. The germline gives CDR1 MGHDK, CDR2 SYGVNS. Trimming took 5 bases from V and 3 from J, leaving 7 bases between them. This CDR3 is 12 amino acids long. The DNA for the CDR3 is TGTGCCAGCAGTAAAGCTTACACTGAAGCTTTCTTT. Translated, it gives CASSKAYTEAFF.

The J gene is TRBJ2-3, the V gene TRBV11-2, with D perhaps matching TRBD1 (6 bases). The CDR3 totals 18 residues. With 3 bases removed from V and 5 bases from J, the gap between germline ends came to 24 bases. Germline V gene sequence: CDR1 SGHAT, CDR2 FQNNGV. The CDR3 here is CASSFRPYPTGLGDTQYF. DNA of the CDR3: TGTGCCAGCAGCTTTCGTCCGTATCCGACAGGACTCGGAGATACGCAGTATTTT.

The V call is TRBV4-1, the J call TRBJ1-2; 7 bases map to TRBD1. The J segment lost 2 bases and the V segment lost 0 bases, leaving 12 bases of the junction unmatched. The CDR3 contains 18 residues. The germline CDR1 and CDR2 sequences are MGHRA and YSYEKL. The CDR3, as DNA: TGCGCCAGCAGCCAAGAGGGGCCCCCGACAGGGAAAAACTATGGCTACACCTTC. Translated: CASSQEGPPTGKNYGYTF.

The chain employs TRBV15 and TRBJ2-3; no clear D. Trimming took 1 base from V and 2 from J, leaving 16 bases between them. The CDR3 length is 17 residues. Germline assignment: CDR1 LNHNV and CDR2 YYDKDF (reference sequence). The CDR3 DNA reads TGTGCCACCAGCAGAGGAGCTCTCCGCGTTAACACAGATACGCAGTATTTT. This codes for CATSRGALRVNTDTQYF.

The chain employs TRBV10-1 and TRBJ1-6; D gene uncertain. V was clipped by 2 bases and J by 5 bases, with 13 bases between them. CDR3 size: 16 residues. In germline, CDR1 is WNHNN, CDR2 SYGVQD (reference sequence). DNA for the CDR3: TGCGCCAGCAGTGAGCACAACAGCATCCATAATTCACCCCTCCACTTT. It specifies CASSEHNSIHNSPLHF.

The CDR3 DNA reads as TGTGCCAGTAGTAGAGCGGGAGACCAAGCCCGAACACAGTACTTC. It specifies CASSRAGDQARTQYF. The chain carries TRBV19 and TRBJ2-7; 8 nucleotides agree with TRBD2. V gave up 4 bases and J gave up 10 bases; unmatched junction bases: 15. Germline CDR1 LNHDA, CDR2 SQIVND (reference sequence). The CDR3 sequence is 15 residues long.

In DNA form, the CDR3 reads TGTGCCACCAGCAGAGATGGGGGACAGGGGGGCGGCTACACCTTC. This translates into CATSRDGGQGGGYTF. J is TRBJ1-2 and V is TRBV15; 11 bases map to TRBD1. The V segment lost 0 bases and the J segment 8 bases; nucleotides outside the gene matches: 5. Germline lookup yields CDR1 LNHNV and CDR2 YYDKDF (reference sequence). CDR3 length: 15 residues.

This clone was seen only once. CDR3 bases: TGCGCCAGCTTCCGGACTTCTAATTCACCCCTCCACTTT. It encodes CASFRTSNSPLHF. The V call is TRBV5-1, the J call TRBJ1-6; no reliable D call. The germline V gene encodes CDR1 SGHRS and CDR2 YFSETQ. This CDR3 spans 13 amino acids. The germline V and J ends were trimmed by 7 bases and 6 bases, with 11 bases remaining between them.

This chain joins TRBV28 and TRBJ2-5, with 7 positions matching TRBD1. Germline V gene sequence: CDR1 MDHEN, CDR2 SYDVKM. J gave up 3 bases and V 8 bases, and 15 bases lay outside the gene matches. This CDR3 is built from 16 residues. This CDR3 is CASDRTEPGTEETQYF. The CDR3 bases are TGTGCCAGCGACCGAACCGAACCTGGGACAGAAGAGACCCAGTACTTC. The full variable domain, rest sourced from reference TRBV28 and TRBJ2-5, is DVKVTQSSRYLVKRTGEKVFLECVQDMDHENMFWYRQDPGLGLRLIYFSYDVKMKEKGDIPEGYSVSREKKERFSLILESASTNQTSMYLCASDRTEPGTEETQYFGPGTRLLVL.

This chain links TRBV18 with TRBJ2-3, with D possibly matching TRBD2 (5 bases). This CDR3 is 14 amino acids long. Per germline, CDR1 KGHSH and CDR2 LQKENI. V was shortened by 4 bases and J by 0 bases, with 8 bases between the two germline ends. The CDR3 DNA sequence: TGTGCCAGCTCACTGGGGAGCAGCACAGATACGCAGTATTTT. Residues: CASSLGSSTDTQYF.

This chain links TRBV5-6 with TRBJ1-5, with a weak D call TRBD1 (6 bases). The CDR3 covers 14 residues. V shed 0 bases and J shed 9 bases, with 13 bases lying between them. Germline lookup yields CDR1 SGHDT and CDR2 YYEEEE. The CDR3 DNA reads as TGTGCCAGCAGCTTGGGGACAGTGCTTTGGCCCCAGCATTTT. Protein: CASSLGTVLWPQHF. The entire variable domain, with the rest obtained from reference TRBV5-6 and TRBJ1-5, is as follows: DAGVTQSPTHLIKTRGQQVTLRCSPKSGHDTVSWYQQALGQGPQFIFQYYEEEERQRGNFPDRFSGHQFPNYSSELNVNALLLGDSALYLCASSLGTVLWPQHFGDGTRLSIL.

The chain employs TRBV27 and TRBJ1-1, with D unclear. This CDR3 is 14 amino acids long. Trimming stripped 3 bases from V and 5 bases from J, with 13 bases between. Germline loops: CDR1 MNHEY, CDR2 SMNVEV (reference sequence). In DNA form, the CDR3 reads TGTGCCAGCAGTTTCAGTAGAGGATGGACTGAAGCTTTCTTT. Protein: CASSFSRGWTEAFF.

This sequence joins TRBV4-1 and TRBJ1-2; 7 bases map to TRBD1. J was trimmed by 4 bases and V by 1 base; bases with no gene match: 6. The CDR3 consists of 15 residues. The germline CDR1 and CDR2 sequences are MGHRA and YSYEKL. The CDR3 DNA is TGCGCCAGCAGCCAAGGCTTGGGACAGACCTATGGCTACACCTTC. This codes for CASSQGLGQTYGYTF.

This clone was found once. The CDR3 nucleotides read TGCGCCAGCAGTGAGTCATACGGGTCGCGCGAGCAGTACTTC. The encoded protein is CASSESYGSREQYF. V gene TRBV10-2 combines with J gene TRBJ2-7; D not resolved. This CDR3 contains 14 residues. V shed 0 bases and J shed 6 bases, with 12 bases lying between them. CDR1 is WSHSY and CDR2 is SAAADI in the germline V gene.